A selection of T cell receptor beta chains follows, all from one sample in a study of shared clonotypes between healthy human individuals. Sequenced by immunoSEQ multiplex PCR; TCRdb stores in-frame clones only, minus some. The sample shows hundreds of thousands of clones, about 95% of them seen only once. Sample: naive CD8+ T cells sorted from blood. Receptor source: a woman aged 30 to 39 in good health. Each CDR3 is given without its conserved first and last residue.

TRBJ2-7,13,TRBV19,ASSRRSGRPYEQY
TRBJ2-1,12,TRBV28,ASSLRPIYNEQF
TRBJ1-5,11,TRBV30,AWGVGMGQPQH
TRBJ2-4,13,TRBV7-9,ASSAGPLVKNIQY
.,13,TRBV5-1,ASSLEGAPQDEQY
TRBJ2-1,13,TRBV27,ASRSLAGDWDEQF
TRBJ2-7,12,TRBV4-2,ASSQGGESYEQY
TRBJ2-3,14,TRBV27,ASRSIGREGFDTQY
TRBJ1-5,16,TRBV28,ASSFSRDRAEEDQPQH
TRBJ2-7,13,TRBV2,ASSDPTGALYEQY
TRBJ1-4,13,TRBV6-5,ASSYIGAVNEKLF
TRBJ2-1,12,TRBV9,ASSAGIPPDEQF
TRBJ2-7,14,TRBV2,ASSEGLTSGNYEQY
TRBJ1-3,9,TRBV25-1,AISEGNTIY
TRBJ2-1,10,TRBV10-2,ASRQQGNEQF
TRBJ1-1,12,TRBV6-1,ASSGLTGGTEAF
TRBJ1-5,13,TRBV27,ASSLFGTLNQPQH